This record looks at one T cell receptor (beta chain) sequence and its context. Grouping used clinical history reported by participants in a survey and questionnaire. This entry belongs to a study of blood T cell repertoires in COVID-19. Looking at the study overall: Both acute and convalescent COVID-19 samples were obtained from the United States, Italy and Spain.

Authors' analysis steps: Reference gene primer amplification in the assay estimated nucleated cell counts. Generated by immunoSEQ multiplex PCR, the TCRdb table keeps only in-frame clones and is missing some. Clone size and V and J calls were adopted from that table, with D and trimming inferred from the DNA. Here the sample spans fewer than 450,000 clones, approximately 85% being singletons. Sequencing used PBMCs or T cells enriched from blood (not recorded which). The origin of this receptor is a woman in her forties with acute COVID-19.

The CDR3 protein is CASSLSGGGDTQYF. The CDR3 DNA reads TGTGCCAGCAGCTTAAGCGGGGGGGGAGATACGCAGTATTTT. The V gene is TRBV11-3, the J gene TRBJ2-3, with 10 bases that match TRBD2. This CDR3 contains 14 residues. Germline CDR1 reads SGHNT; CDR2 reads YENEEA. Trimming at V came to 2 bases and at J to 5 bases, leaving 1 base not matched to a gene.